This T cell receptor beta chain was captured by sequencing in a study of blood T cell repertoires in COVID-19. Authors' methods: Reference gene primer amplification yielded estimated nucleated cell counts. The method was immunoSEQ multiplex PCR; TCRdb's version includes in-frame clones alone and lacks a portion of them. The DNA was the basis for D and trimming; V, J and clone size are from that table. The table has about 220,000 clones, around 84% seen once. This CDR3 region has 14 residues. The specimen sequenced was peripheral blood. This rearrangement joins TRBV7-5 to TRBJ2-3; TRBD2, the D gene given by the table, was not confirmed from the DNA. TRBV7-5 is designated a pseudogene. The origin of this receptor is a man aged 30-40 years with active or convalescent COVID-19. The CDR3 coding sequence is TGTGTCAGAAGCCTAACCGTGCTAGAGGGTACGCAGTATTTT. Translating gives CVRSLTVLEGTQYF.